The source of this TCR beta chain is a study of T cell responses to AZD1222 COVID-19 vaccine (dated by TCRdb to about 2021). With respect to the entire study: AZD1222 recipients given second doses at about 4 weeks or at about 12 weeks were pooled, since spike-specific TCR depth and breadth were not found to differ between the two schedules. TCR sequencing covered 230 or so trial participants: 207 given two doses of AZD1222 and 26 given two doses of MenACWY control vaccine. Trial participants were enrolled by age into 18-55, 56-69 and 70-plus year subgroups, with about 150, 28 and 57 TCR-sequenced participants respectively.

Per the germline V gene, SQVTM is the CDR1 and ANQGSEA is the CDR2. From the cysteine through the phenylalanine, the CDR3 covers 13 amino acids. Only the CDR3 DNA is retained, 39 bases long and in frame from the first base. Relative to germline, V is 6 bases shorter and J is 7 bases shorter, with 16 bases between their ends. A word on this clone: The specificity of this receptor is unknown. Per-base quality was not reported, and no clone a single base away is much larger than it.

The time point label, as the study defines it: baseline before first vaccination. Vaccinee samples came from UK trials COV001 and COV002, including a single-blind randomized controlled phase 2/3 trial of AZD1222 (ChAdOx1 nCoV-19) in healthy adults. For TCRbeta chain sequencing, PBMC samples were collected from trial participants at day 0 and at day 28 after the second dose. What the authors observed across the whole study: Nearly half of unique spike-specific TCRs reportedly recognized epitopes outside regions mutated in the B.1.351 and B.1.1.7 variants. CD4 TCRs associated with the vaccine covered the entire spike protein, and the dominant responses were in regions 160-218 and 743-854. Because no day 14 peak-response samples were available, repertoires were characterized only after the peak T cell response. Participants were mostly white British and included more females than males, and it was suggested by the authors that clonal diversity may have been underestimated. Spike-specific TCR breadth and depth rose significantly after two AZD1222 doses compared with day 0 and with MenACWY recipients. The 56-69-year group was small, and its depth increase did not reach significance, likely because of low power. Conclusions about previously exposed vaccinees are limited, since just five to seven AZD1222 recipients were seropositive for SARS-CoV-2 at baseline.

The CDR3 regions of human TCRbeta chains were analyzed by immunosequencing. The study's processing was this. Repertoire TCRs were checked for matches against a reference library of SARS-CoV-2-specific TCRs that had been generated using the MIRA antigen-specificity platform. Breadth was defined as the fraction of unique TCRs that were SARS-CoV-2-associated. Depth was defined as the fraction of total T cells that were SARS-CoV-2-associated. Using the MIRA data, every spike-specific TCR was mapped to the spike region that the TCR reacted to and assigned to either a CD4 or a CD8 class. Log10-transformed breadth and depth values were compared by one-way ANOVA with Sidak's multiple comparisons tests. This immuneACCESS table, as held by TCRdb, lists in-frame sequences with V and J called but not all clones. Of the missing ones, under half trace to an unresolved V gene in checked studies; the others have no known cause. That table is the source of V, J and clone size, and D and trimming were worked out from the DNA. This sample holds 150,000 to 180,000 clones; about nine tenths were observed only once. Of the sample, roughly 2.9% falls within the top ten clones.

The chain uses TRBV29-1 and TRBJ2-1; TRBD2 is perhaps the D gene, given 6 matching bases. The clonotype was recovered from an adult in good health. The sample here was peripheral blood, taken on day 0 of AZD1222 vaccination. For the CDR3, the sequence is CSVGGIPGNEQFF. The sequenced DNA is TGCAGCGTAGGAGGGATTCCCGGGAATGAGCAGTTCTTC.